This TCR beta chain was retrieved from a study of cytomegalovirus exposure and HLA in healthy donors. Across the study: Under 90% of around 400 genotyped donors fell in the Caucasian-associated ancestry cluster.

Primers for the PCR totalled 60 Vbeta and 13 Jbeta. TCRdb's table, derived via immunoSEQ multiplex PCR, lists solely in-frame clones and lacks some. The table records 150,000 to 190,000 clones, approximately 85% of them present only once. This CDR3 is built from 13 residues. Between the trimmed V and J ends, which lost 8 bases and 8 bases, there was a span of 18 bases. Germline V gene lookup returns CDR1 MDHEN and CDR2 SYDVKM. Study results and caveats: Follow-up analysis later connected one missense variant in DCLRE1C with trimming of TCR beta V- and J-genes.

Notes on this clone: Its cognate antigen is unknown.

The J gene is TRBJ1-2, the V gene TRBV28; D perhaps matches TRBD1 (6 bases). Sequences were obtained from PBMCs. The clonotype originates from a woman between 18 and 29 years old in good health and CMV-seronegative. For the CDR3, the DNA is TGTGCCAGCCTCACTGGGGGGGCCAAAGGCTACACCTTC. It is translated as CASLTGGAKGYTF.